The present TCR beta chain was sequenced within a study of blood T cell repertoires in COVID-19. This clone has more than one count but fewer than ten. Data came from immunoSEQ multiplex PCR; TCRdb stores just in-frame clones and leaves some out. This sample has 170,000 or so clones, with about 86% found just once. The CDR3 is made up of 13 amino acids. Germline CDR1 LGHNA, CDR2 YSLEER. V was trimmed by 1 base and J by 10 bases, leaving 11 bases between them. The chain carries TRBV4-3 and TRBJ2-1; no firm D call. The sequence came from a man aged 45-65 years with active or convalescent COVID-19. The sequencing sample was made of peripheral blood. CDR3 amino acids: CASSQGGFWEQFF. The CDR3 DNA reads TGCGCCAGCAGCCAAGGAGGCTTTTGGGAGCAGTTCTTC.